This passage covers 29 T cell receptor beta chains from one sample sequenced in a study of shared clonotypes between healthy human individuals. Some clones are missing from TCRdb's copy, which holds only in-frame ones; the method was immunoSEQ multiplex PCR. The data contain under 850,000 clones, 55% to 80% of them seen just once; the ten biggest clones take up under 2%. Input material: memory CD4+ T cells sorted from blood. Subset specified: CD45RA-negative fraction. The origin of the receptors is a woman in her twenties or thirties in good health.

The V and J genes are TRBV7-9 and TRBJ2-7; TRBD2 is a possible D gene (5 bases). The CDR3 runs to 13 residues. V was trimmed by 0 bases and J by 6 bases, leaving 9 bases between them. CDR1 and CDR2 (germline): SEHNR, FQNEAQ (reference sequence). The CDR3 loop reads CASSLAERGEQYF. The CDR3 coding sequence is TGTGCCAGCAGCTTAGCGGAACGGGGCGAGCAGTACTTC. The variable domain in full, completed from reference TRBV7-9 and TRBJ2-7, reads DTGVSQNPRHKITKRGQNVTFRCDPISEHNRLYWYRQTLGQGPEFLTYFQNEAQLEKSRLLSDRFSAERPKGSFSTLEIQRTEQGDSAMYLCASSLAERGEQYFGPGTRLTVT.

Only a few counts were recorded for this clone. V gene TRBV19 combines with J gene TRBJ2-3; 14 nucleotides match TRBD2. After removal of 7 bases from V and 5 bases from J, the junction contained 8 bases not matched to a gene. The germline CDR1 and CDR2 sequences are LNHDA and SQIVND (reference sequence). This CDR3 has 16 amino acids. The CDR3 reads CASIATSGRAGDTQYF. The CDR3 nucleotides are TGTGCCAGTATCGCGACTAGCGGGAGGGCCGGAGATACGCAGTATTTT.

As regards this clone: A read error is possible here, since a much larger clone lies one base away. The J gene is TRBJ2-7, the V gene TRBV5-5, with TRBD1 matching 7 bases. The germline CDR1 and CDR2 sequences are SGHKS and YYEKEE (reference sequence). The CDR3 consists of 12 residues. Trimming cost V 4 bases and J 4 bases; bases outside gene matches: 2. CDR3 protein: CASSLTGYEQYF. CDR3 sequence (DNA): TGTGCCAGCAGCCTGACAGGGTACGAGCAGTACTTC. The full variable domain, rest sourced from reference TRBV5-5 and TRBJ2-7, is DAGVTQSPTHLIKTRGQQVTLRCSPISGHKSVSWYQQVLGQGPQFIFQYYEKEERGRGNFPDRFSARQFPNYSSELNVNALLLGDSALYLCASSLTGYEQYFGPGTRLTVT.

Points on this clone: Other DNA sequences in the sample encode the same CDR3. The chain combines TRBV19 with TRBJ1-1; D gene uncertain. The CDR3 spans 11 residues. Trimming removed 4 bases at V and 2 bases at J, with 2 bases between. Germline CDR1 and CDR2: LNHDA and SQIVND (reference sequence). The CDR3, as DNA: TGTGCCAGTAGTAGAAACACTGAAGCTTTCTTT. This gives the protein CASSRNTEAFF.

The CDR3 reads CASGGGRYEQFF. CDR3 bases: TGTGCCAGCGGGGGCGGGAGGTATGAGCAGTTCTTC. The V call is TRBV13, the J call TRBJ2-1; TRBD2 agrees at 8 bases. The length of the CDR3 is 12 residues. Germline V gene sequence: CDR1 PRHDT, CDR2 FYEKMQ (reference sequence). Trimming took 8 bases from V and 8 from J; bases not matched to a gene: 5.

CDR3 DNA sequence: TGTGCCTCAGGGGGGCGACTAGCGGGAGATACGCAGTATTTT. It specifies CASGGRLAGDTQYF. The J gene is TRBJ2-3, the V gene TRBV9, with TRBD2 identical over 10 bases. The CDR3 sequence is 14 residues long. V trimming: 10 bases; J trimming: 5 bases; junction bases outside the gene matches: 10. The germline V gene encodes CDR1 SGDLS and CDR2 YYNGEE.

The chain carries TRBV5-1 and TRBJ2-2, with TRBD1 as a possible D gene (5 bases). V was cut by 0 bases and J by 6 bases, with 12 bases left in between. CDR1 is SGHRS and CDR2 is YFSETQ in the germline V gene. CDR3 length: 15 amino acids. The CDR3 protein is CASSLVAGPSGELFF. The CDR3 DNA follows: TGCGCCAGCAGCTTGGTGGCAGGGCCGTCCGGGGAGCTGTTTTTT.

The chain is built from TRBV9 and TRBJ2-7, with D unresolved. Deletions cut 2 bases from V and 0 bases from J, with 15 bases between. The CDR3 has 16 amino acids. Germline V lookup: CDR1 SGDLS, CDR2 YYNGEE. CDR3 coding DNA: TGTGCCAGCAGCGTTGGGTTAGACCCCAGCTCCTACGAGCAGTACTTC. Translation: CASSVGLDPSSYEQYF.

The chain couples TRBV10-2 to TRBJ1-1; 8 bases align to TRBD1. This CDR3 has 14 residues. Germline V gene sequence: CDR1 WSHSY, CDR2 SAAADI. J gave up 9 bases and V 2 bases, and 8 bases lay outside the gene matches. The CDR3 protein is CASSEVTGGRQAFF. DNA of the CDR3: TGCGCCAGCAGTGAGGTAACAGGGGGGCGGCAAGCTTTCTTT.

The chain has TRBV1 and TRBJ2-2; TRBD2 reflects the table's D call only, with no check against the DNA. TRBV1 is a listed pseudogene. The length of the CDR3 is 20 residues. In nucleotides, the CDR3 is TGCACCAGCAGCCAAGATGGGGAAGGGTGGACTAGGCGAGCCACCGGGGAGCTGTTTTTT. Its translation: CTSSQDGEGWTRRATGELFF.

This chain's CDR3 is CASRERGYNEQFF. CDR3 sequence (DNA): TGTGCCAGCAGGGAAAGGGGTTACAATGAGCAGTTCTTC. This chain links TRBV6-1 with TRBJ2-1, with D perhaps TRBD1 (5 bases). The germline V gene encodes CDR1 MNHNS and CDR2 SASEGT. V lost 6 bases, J lost 4 bases, and 10 bases lay in between. This CDR3 region has 13 residues.

The V gene is TRBV15, the J gene TRBJ2-7; D is ambiguous. This CDR3 is built from 13 residues. CDR1 is LNHNV and CDR2 is YYDKDF in the germline V gene (reference sequence). The V gene lost 8 bases and the J gene lost 7 bases, with 18 bases spanning the gap. The CDR3 protein is CATPVRLVEEQYF. The CDR3 nucleotides are TGTGCCACCCCGGTCCGGCTAGTGGAAGAGCAGTACTTC.

This clone was seen once. The chain joins TRBV7-8 to TRBJ2-5; TRBD2 matches 12 bases. CDR1 is SGHVS, CDR2 FQNEAQ, per germline. V lost 1 base to trimming and J lost 4 bases; unmatched junction nucleotides: 7. The length of the CDR3 is 17 residues. This CDR3 is CASSLGVGGLAGETQYF. The CDR3 DNA reads TGTGCCAGCAGCTTAGGGGTTGGGGGACTAGCGGGAGAGACCCAGTACTTC.

The chain uses TRBV11-2 and TRBJ2-1, with D possibly TRBD1 on 6 matching bases. The germline V and J ends were trimmed by 1 base and 9 bases, with 13 bases remaining between them. The CDR3 extends over 14 amino acids. The V gene's germline CDR1 is SGHAT and CDR2 FQNNGV. Written as DNA, the CDR3 is TGTGCCAGCAGCTTAGTACAGGGACGGGGTGAGCAGTTCTTC. This sequence encodes CASSLVQGRGEQFF.

The J gene is TRBJ1-5, the V gene TRBV2, with TRBD1 as a possible D gene (6 bases). The CDR3 totals 13 residues. Germline CDR1 reads SNHLY; CDR2 reads FYNNEI. Trimming took 7 bases from V and 2 from J, leaving 9 bases between them. The DNA of the CDR3 is TGTGCCAGCAACCGACAGGGCAATCAGCCCCAGCATTTT. Translating it yields CASNRQGNQPQHF.

The chain couples TRBV11-2 to TRBJ2-1; 10 nucleotides match TRBD2. J lost 6 bases, V lost 6 bases, and 11 bases had no gene match. Germline loops: CDR1 SGHAT, CDR2 FQNNGV. This CDR3 is built from 16 residues. For the CDR3, the DNA is TGTGCCAGCAGTCCCCGCGTAGCGGGAGGCTCCAATGAGCAGTTCTTC. Translated: CASSPRVAGGSNEQFF.

The rearrangement uses TRBV19 and TRBJ1-1, with 7 bases identical to TRBD1. The CDR3 extends over 16 amino acids. Germline CDR1 is LNHDA and CDR2 is SQIVND (reference sequence). Trimming removed 6 bases from V and 0 bases from J; junction bases left unmatched: 10. CDR3 DNA: TGTGCCAGTAGAAAGGGGGCAGGGACAATGAACACTGAAGCTTTCTTT. Translating gives CASRKGAGTMNTEAFF.

This sequence joins TRBV11-2 and TRBJ1-2, with D tentatively TRBD1 (6 bases). V dropped 3 bases and J dropped 2 bases, with 13 bases sitting between them. The CDR3 runs 15 residues. Germline-derived CDR1 and CDR2 are SGHAT and FQNNGV. DNA for the CDR3: TGTGCCAGCAGCTTTGTTGGACAGAGCAACTATGGCTACACCTTC. Translation: CASSFVGQSNYGYTF.

The chain joins TRBV19 to TRBJ2-1; 7 bases line up with TRBD1. This CDR3 is 14 amino acids long. V lost 4 bases to trimming and J lost 3 bases; unmatched junction nucleotides: 3. Germline values: CDR1 LNHDA, CDR2 SQIVND (reference sequence). The CDR3 nucleotides are TGTGCCAGTAGTAAGGACAGGAACTACAATGAGCAGTTCTTC. Translating gives CASSKDRNYNEQFF.

V usage is TRBV19 and J usage is TRBJ1-5; a possible D gene is TRBD1 (6 bases). Germline CDR1 is LNHDA and CDR2 is SQIVND (reference sequence). Trimming removed 7 bases from V and 12 bases from J, with 25 bases in between. The CDR3 is 15 residues long. CDR3 sequence (DNA): TGTGCCAGTAAAGAGGACAGCGGGATCATGGGGGTCCAGCATTTT. Translating it yields CASKEDSGIMGVQHF.

Notes on this clone: At the DNA level, this CDR3 is encoded by other sequences in the same sample as well. This chain's CDR3 is CASSFGGPGELFF. The CDR3 DNA reads TGTGCCAGCAGCTTTGGGGGACCCGGGGAGCTGTTTTTT. The J gene is TRBJ2-2, the V gene TRBV5-4, with D tentatively TRBD1 or TRBD2 (5 bases each). Germline CDR1 and CDR2: SGHNT and YYREEE (reference sequence). The CDR3 covers 13 residues. V was shortened by 2 bases and J by 6 bases, with 8 bases between the two germline ends.

J is TRBJ1-3 and V is TRBV7-8; D is unclear. The V end lost 5 bases, the J end lost 7 bases, and 12 bases lay between the germline ends. Germline assignment: CDR1 SGHVS and CDR2 FQNEAQ. The CDR3 covers 13 residues. The CDR3 loop reads CASSRGRGNTIYF. In nucleotides, the CDR3 is TGTGCCAGCAGCCGAGGTCGGGGTAACACCATATATTTT.

The chain links TRBV18 to TRBJ1-2; maybe TRBD1 (5 bases). Germline CDR1 is KGHSH and CDR2 is LQKENI. V was shortened by 3 bases and J by 1 base, with 12 bases between the two germline ends. The CDR3 loop spans 15 amino acids. The CDR3 DNA sequence: TGTGCCAGCTCACCGTTGGACAAGCTTAACTATGGCTACACCTTC. Translation gives CASSPLDKLNYGYTF. The full variable domain, rest sourced from reference TRBV18 and TRBJ1-2, is NAGVMQNPRHLVRRRGQEARLRCSPMKGHSHVYWYRQLPEEGLKFMVYLQKENIIDESGMPKERFSAEFPKEGPSILRIQQVVRGDSAAYFCASSPLDKLNYGYTFGSGTRLTVV.

The chain couples TRBV2 to TRBJ1-2; D possibly corresponds to TRBD1 (6 bases). CDR3 size: 14 residues. V was trimmed by 1 base and J by 0 bases, leaving 6 bases between them. From germline, CDR1 is SNHLY and CDR2 FYNNEI. Written as DNA, the CDR3 is TGTGCCAGCAGTGAAGGGACAGCTAACTATGGCTACACCTTC. Protein: CASSEGTANYGYTF.

The rearrangement joins TRBV5-1 to TRBJ2-7; possible D gene TRBD1, 6 bases. This CDR3 has 14 residues. Germline V lookup: CDR1 SGHRS, CDR2 YFSETQ. V was trimmed by 4 bases and J by 2 bases, leaving 13 bases between them. The CDR3 region is CASSPTGNPYEQYF. CDR3 bases: TGCGCCAGCAGCCCGACAGGAAATCCCTACGAGCAGTACTTC.

This chain connects TRBV5-6 to TRBJ2-5; D perhaps matches TRBD2 (6 bases). The V gene lost 0 bases and the J gene lost 4 bases, with 7 bases spanning the gap. Germline lookup yields CDR1 SGHDT and CDR2 YYEEEE. The CDR3 is made up of 13 amino acids. The CDR3 bases are TGTGCCAGCAGCTTGGCGGGAGTAGAGACCCAGTACTTC. It specifies CASSLAGVETQYF.

The J gene is TRBJ2-7, the V gene TRBV2, with TRBD1 as a possible D gene (5 bases). CDR3 length equals 12 residues. Trimming left V 8 bases short and J 2 bases short, with 10 bases between. Germline assignment: CDR1 SNHLY and CDR2 FYNNEI. The CDR3 reads CASSQVPYEQYF. The CDR3 DNA follows: TGTGCCAGCTCACAGGTGCCCTACGAGCAGTACTTC.

This CDR3 reads CASSLVLTGGRETQYF. In nucleotides, the CDR3 is TGCGCCAGCAGCTTGGTTCTGACAGGGGGACGGGAGACCCAGTACTTC. J is TRBJ2-5 and V is TRBV5-1; the match to TRBD1 covers 9 bases. This CDR3 has 16 amino acids. Trimming took 0 bases from V and 5 from J; bases not matched to a gene: 8. CDR1 is SGHRS and CDR2 is YFSETQ in the germline V gene. The variable domain in full, with the rest retrieved from reference TRBV5-1 and TRBJ2-5, is KAGVTQTPRYLIKTRGQQVTLSCSPISGHRSVSWYQQTPGQGLQFLFEYFSETQRNKGNFPGRFSGRQFSNSRSEMNVSTLELGDSALYLCASSLVLTGGRETQYFGPGTRLLVL.

This chain links TRBV28 with TRBJ2-5; D perhaps matches TRBD2 (5 bases). The germline V gene has CDR1 MDHEN and CDR2 SYDVKM. The CDR3 sequence is 10 residues long. Trimming removed 6 bases from V and 13 bases from J, with 12 bases in between. CDR3 sequence: CASSLGGPYF. The CDR3 DNA is TGTGCCAGCAGCTTGGGCGGGCCGTACTTC.